In this sample, the clone carrying this T cell receptor (beta chain) turned up many times. Its antigen is currently unknown. This sample is drawn from a study of neurological immune-mediated disorders. The CDR3 has 17 residues. V gave up 3 bases and J gave up 4 bases; unmatched junction bases: 14. Germline CDR1 and CDR2: SGDLS and YYNGEE. The cDNA was synthesized by means of template-switch 5'RACE, which was carried out with 10-nucleotide random UMIs. TCRdb re-analysed the 5' RACE reads in MiXCR, keeping a single row per CDR3 protein. The repertoire has approximately 30,000 distinct CDR3 sequences, roughly 3.7% of them found once; the top ten carry roughly 23%. Study-wide results and limits: No CDR3 amino acid sequences were shared by expanded clones across subjects, suggesting private repertoires in all groups.

The T cells used for sorted libraries numbered about a million, either CD4+ or CD8+. The clonotype was recovered from a woman in her 40s in good health. The sequencing sample was made of CD4+ T cells from blood. The chain joins TRBV9 to TRBJ1-2; 8 bases map to TRBD1. CDR3 protein: CASSDRILMTGVYGYTF. The CDR3 nucleotides read TGTGCCAGCAGCGATCGGATACTTATGACAGGGGTCTATGGCTACACCTTC.